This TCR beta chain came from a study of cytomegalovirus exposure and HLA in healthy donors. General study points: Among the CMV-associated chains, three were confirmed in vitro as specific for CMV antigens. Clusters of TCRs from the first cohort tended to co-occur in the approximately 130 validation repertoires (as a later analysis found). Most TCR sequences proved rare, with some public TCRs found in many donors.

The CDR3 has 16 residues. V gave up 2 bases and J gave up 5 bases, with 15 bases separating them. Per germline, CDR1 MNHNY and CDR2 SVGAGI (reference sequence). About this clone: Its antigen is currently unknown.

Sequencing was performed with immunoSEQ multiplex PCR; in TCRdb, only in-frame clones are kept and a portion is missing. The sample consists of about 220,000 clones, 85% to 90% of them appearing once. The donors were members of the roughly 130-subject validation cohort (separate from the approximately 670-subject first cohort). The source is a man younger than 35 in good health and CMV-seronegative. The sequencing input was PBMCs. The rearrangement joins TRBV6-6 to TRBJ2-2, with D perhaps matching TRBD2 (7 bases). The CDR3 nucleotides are TGTGCCAGCAGTTACCTCCGGGCGGGGGCGACCGGGGAGCTGTTTTTT. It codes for CASSYLRAGATGELFF.